This T cell receptor beta chain appears in the sequencing data of a study of OX40 agonist ivuxolimab in advanced cancers. For the study at large: Ivuxolimab is a fully human IgG2 antibody that activates OX40 (CD134). Cohort: 80% to 85% men, mean age 60, aged about 20 to 90. Every 2 weeks, ivuxolimab was infused into the patients intravenously at between 0.01 and 10 mg/kg. Study-wide results and caveats: In CD8+ T cells, expanded clones were on average more numerous than in CD4+.

V lost 7 bases and J lost 4, with 16 bases in between. The CDR3 length is 14 residues. The germline V gene has CDR1 MNHEY and CDR2 SMNVEV (reference sequence). On this clone itself: Its antigen is unidentified.

Data came from immunoSEQ multiplex PCR; TCRdb stores just in-frame clones and leaves some out. The sample lists 40,000 to 60,000 clones; around 90% were seen once. The sequence was obtained from an adult with an advanced solid tumor such as melanoma, head and neck, liver or kidney cancer. V gene TRBV27 combines with J gene TRBJ1-1; possible D gene TRBD1, 5 bases. The source was CD4+ or CD8+ T cells sorted from blood, collected in a trial of the OX40 agonist ivuxolimab. The CDR3 protein is CASISFAGTTEAFF. CDR3 sequence (DNA): TGTGCCAGCATCTCCTTCGCCGGGACCACTGAAGCTTTCTTT.